This section outlines one T cell receptor (beta chain) sequence together with its context. As it was prepared, the TCRbeta library received unique molecular identifiers. TCRdb ran MiXCR on the PCR reads and lists one entry per CDR3 protein. The table records approximately 400,000 distinct CDR3 sequences, under 13% of them present only once. This entry is derived from a study of T-cell reconstitution after alpha-beta-depleted transplantation in children. Germline V gene sequence: CDR1 SGHTA, CDR2 FQGTGA. Trimming took off 5 bases at V and 7 bases at J, with 9 bases between the two ends. This CDR3 spans 13 amino acids.

The material was PBMCs from the stem cell graft donor, obtained from the stem cell graft. The source of this sequence is a human donor who donated a stem cell graft to a child with acute myeloid leukemia. V is TRBV7-3 and J is TRBJ1-6; D call uncertain. The chain's CDR3 is CASSRDVNSPLHF. For the CDR3, the DNA is TGTGCCAGCAGCCGGGATGTAAATTCACCCCTCCACTTT.